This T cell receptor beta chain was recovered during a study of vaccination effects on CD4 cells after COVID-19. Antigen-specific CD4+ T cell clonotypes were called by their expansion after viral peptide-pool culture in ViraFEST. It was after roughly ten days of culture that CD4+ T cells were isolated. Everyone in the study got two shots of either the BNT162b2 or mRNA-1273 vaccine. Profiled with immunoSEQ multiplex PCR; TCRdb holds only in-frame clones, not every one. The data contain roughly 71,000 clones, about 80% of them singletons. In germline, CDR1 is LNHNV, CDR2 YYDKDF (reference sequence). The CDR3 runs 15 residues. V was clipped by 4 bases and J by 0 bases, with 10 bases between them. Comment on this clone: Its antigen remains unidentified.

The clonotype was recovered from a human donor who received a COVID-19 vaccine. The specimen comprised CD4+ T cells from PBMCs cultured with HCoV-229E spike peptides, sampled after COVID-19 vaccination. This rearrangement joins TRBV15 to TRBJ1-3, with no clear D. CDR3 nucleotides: TGTGCCACCAGCAACCACCGTTCCTCTGGAAACACCATATATTTT. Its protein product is CATSNHRSSGNTIYF. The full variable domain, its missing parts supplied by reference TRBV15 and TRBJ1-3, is DAMVIQNPRYQVTQFGKPVTLSCSQTLNHNVMYWYQQKSSQAPKLLFHYYDKDFNNEADTPDNFQSRRPNTSFCFLDIRSPGLGDTAMYLCATSNHRSSGNTIYFGEGSWLTVV.